A selection of T cell receptor beta chains follows, all from one sample in a study of CD8 T cells in ankylosing spondylitis. TCRdb ran MiXCR on the 5' RACE reads and lists one entry per CDR3 protein. The sample shows hundreds of thousands of distinct CDR3 sequences, about 12% of them seen only once. Input material: blood, either unsorted or a sorted T cell fraction (not recorded which). The receptors were gathered from a male donor with ankylosing spondylitis. CDR3s include the opening cysteine and the closing phenylalanine or tryptophan. Each record gives: J gene, V gene, D gene, clone size, CDR3 DNA, CDR3 protein. A D gene is named only where the DNA matches it firmly. Some rows mark clone size as missing; the rest say once, few, many or name a class of expanded clone.

>TRBJ2-3|TRBV28|.|.
TGTGCCAGCAGAACCTCCAGGGGTAGGGATACGCAGTATTTT
CASRTSRGRDTQYF
>TRBJ1-5|TRBV6-2/TRBV6-3|.|.
TGTGCCAGCAGTTGGATAAATAGCAATCAGCCCCAGCATTTT
CASSWINSNQPQHF
>TRBJ2-1|TRBV5-1|.|.
TGCGCCAGTGCAGGGGATCCGTACAATGAGCAGTTCTTC
CASAGDPYNEQFF
>TRBJ2-3|TRBV20-1|.|few
TGCAGTGCCCCCGGGTTCCAGGGCACAGATACGCAGTATTTT
CSAPGFQGTDTQYF
>TRBJ1-2|TRBV12-3/TRBV12-4|.|.
TGTGCCAGCAGTCCTGACCGGACCAGCTATGGCTACACCTTC
CASSPDRTSYGYTF
>TRBJ2-2|TRBV12-3/TRBV12-4|TRBD2|.
TGTGCCAGCAGACCGACACATAGCGGGAGGCAAGGCGGGGAGCTGTTTTTT
CASRPTHSGRQGGELFF
>TRBJ1-1|TRBV7-2|TRBD1|few
TGTGCCAGCAGCTTAAACGACAGGGTTGAAGCTTTCTTT
CASSLNDRVEAFF
>TRBJ2-6|TRBV20-1|TRBD2|few
TGCAGTGCTAGAAGTAGCGGGAGGGCTGGGGCCAACGTCCTGACTTTC
CSARSSGRAGANVLTF
>TRBJ2-5|TRBV29-1|TRBD2|many
TGCAGCGTTTGGGGGACTAGCGGGGCTGAGACCCAGTACTTC
CSVWGTSGAETQYF
>TRBJ1-5|TRBV20-1|.|.
TGCAGTGCTAGAGATAGGGGGTTATGGCAGCCCCAGCATTTT
CSARDRGLWQPQHF
>TRBJ2-1|TRBV27|.|.
TGTGCCAGCAGTCCCCATACACTAAGCTCCTACAATGAGCAGTTCTTC
CASSPHTLSSYNEQFF
>TRBJ2-5|TRBV21-1|.|.
TGTGCCAGCAGGGAGAGGGGTAGGGGTCAAGAGACCCAGTACTTC
CASRERGRGQETQYF
>TRBJ2-1|TRBV7-2|TRBD2|.
TGTGCCAGCAGCTTGAACGGGAGGGCCATGTGGGATGAGCAGTTCTTC
CASSLNGRAMWDEQFF
>TRBJ1-5|TRBV20-1|.|.
TGCAGTGCTAGATCCGGGGGCGGACAGCCCCAGCATTTT
CSARSGGGQPQHF
>TRBJ1-1|TRBV7-9|.|.
TGTGCCAGCAGCCTGGCGGTGGCCACTGAAGCTTTCTTT
CASSLAVATEAFF
>TRBJ1-5|TRBV28|TRBD1|.
TGTACGACAGGGGATAGCAATCAGCCCCAGCATTTT
CTTGDSNQPQHF
>TRBJ2-1|TRBV5-1|TRBD1|many
TGCGCCAGCAGCCCATTGGACAGGGGTAGCAATGAGCAGTTCTTC
CASSPLDRGSNEQFF
>TRBJ1-2|TRBV12-3/TRBV12-4|.|many
TGTGCCAGCAGTTGGGCCGGCAGGGTGGCGGATGGCTACACCTTC
CASSWAGRVADGYTF
>TRBJ2-1|TRBV21-1|.|.
TGTGCCAGCAGCAAAGACGTGGTCAGGACTAGGCCTCAGCGACCGGAGTTCTTC
CASSKDVVRTRPQRPEFF
>TRBJ1-2|TRBV9|.|.
TGTGCCAGCAGCGTGGGGAAAAACTATGGCTACACCTTC
CASSVGKNYGYTF